A selection of T cell receptor beta chains follows, all from one sample in a study of graft-versus-host responses after intestinal transplantation. These receptors are not linked to any known antigen. Libraries were prepared by immunoSEQ multiplex PCR; TCRdb keeps only in-frame clonotypes and omits some of them. The table has some 130,000 clones, around 90% seen once. The material was unstimulated CD4+ T cells sorted from spleen or lymph node cells, obtained before intestinal transplant. The source of these receptors is a human donor who received an intestinal transplant. Each CDR3 is given with its conserved first and last residue. D genes are given only for firm matches. For some rows the clone size is stated as once, few or many, or as a class when expanded; others skip it.

d_call,v_call,j_call,clone_size,cdr3_nt,cdr3_aa
NA,TRBV27,TRBJ2-1,once,TGTGCCAGCAGTCCCCGAGGGGTTCCTTACAATGAGCAGTTCTTC,CASSPRGVPYNEQFF
NA,TRBV19,TRBJ1-3,NA,TGTGCCAGTCACTACGGAGCTGCTGATTCTGGAAACACCATATATTTT,CASHYGAADSGNTIYF
TRBD2,TRBV30,TRBJ2-3,NA,TGTGCCTGGAGGGGGACTAGCAGTGATACGCAGTATTTT,CAWRGTSSDTQYF
TRBD1,TRBV18,TRBJ2-3,few,TGTGCCAGCTCTACGACAGGGGATGGTACAGATACGCAGTATTTT,CASSTTGDGTDTQYF
TRBD1,TRBV5-1,TRBJ2-7,NA,TGCGCCAGCAGCTTGGGGGACAGGGTCTACGAGCAGTACTTC,CASSLGDRVYEQYF
NA,TRBV12-5,TRBJ2-7,NA,TGTGCTAGTGGTTTGGACAGGGACGAGCAGTACTTC,CASGLDRDEQYF
NA,TRBV11-2,TRBJ1-2,NA,TGTGCCAGCAGCCTTCCTATAGCAAGCAGAAAGACCTATGGCTACACCTTC,CASSLPIASRKTYGYTF
NA,TRBV1,TRBJ1-1,NA,TGCACCAGCAGCCCGGGAACAGTCCATATGAACACTGAAGCTTTCTTT,CTSSPGTVHMNTEAFF
TRBD2,TRBV30,TRBJ2-5,NA,TGTGCCTGGAGTGTAGGGGCTAGCGGAGGGACCCAGTACTTC,CAWSVGASGGTQYF
NA,TRBV18,TRBJ2-2,once,TGTGCCAGCTCACCAGGATCGGTGAACACCGGGGAGCTGTTTTTT,CASSPGSVNTGELFF
TRBD1,TRBV11-3,TRBJ2-2,NA,TGTGCCAGCAGTCCGGGACAGGGAAGGGCCGGGGAGCTGTTTTTT,CASSPGQGRAGELFF
NA,TRBV5-6,TRBJ1-5,once,TGTGCCGGCAGCAAGAGGTACAGTTACTCTTCCCAGCATTTT,CAGSKRYSYSSQHF
NA,TRBV4-1,TRBJ1-6,few,TGCGCCAGCAGCCGCGGTCGCGAGAATTCACCCCTCCACTTT,CASSRGRENSPLHF
NA,TRBV27,TRBJ2-5,NA,TGTGCCAGCAGTTTCATGGCCTCAGGCCAAGAGACCCAGTACTTC,CASSFMASGQETQYF
NA,TRBV11-3,TRBJ1-4,once,TGTGCCAGCAGCCTATACACGTGGGAAAAACTGTTTTTT,CASSLYTWEKLFF
NA,TRBV2,TRBJ2-5,once,TGTGCCAGCGCTAGCGATGAGACCCAGTACTTC,CASASDETQYF
NA,TRBV2,TRBJ2-7,once,TGTGCCAGCAGAGGGACTGTCGCCTACTACGAGCAGTACTTC,CASRGTVAYYEQYF
NA,TRBV11-3,TRBJ1-1,NA,TGTGCCAGCACGAGGGATGGAAGAGGAGTGAACACTGAAGCTTTCTTT,CASTRDGRGVNTEAFF
TRBD1,TRBV6-5,TRBJ2-5,once,TGTGCCAGCAGAACCCTACAGGGGGCGCACGAGACCCAGTACTTC,CASRTLQGAHETQYF
TRBD2,TRBV6-1,TRBJ2-7,NA,TGTGCCAGCAGTAACCCGGGACTAGCGGCCTACGAGCAGTACTTC,CASSNPGLAAYEQYF
TRBD1,TRBV6-1,TRBJ1-5,NA,TGTGCCAGTACAGACACAGGGGGTTTTATTCAGCCCCAGCATTTT,CASTDTGGFIQPQHF
NA,TRBV2,TRBJ2-5,NA,TGTGCCAGCGGTCGGGACGGGGGACTCCAAGAGACCCAGTACTTC,CASGRDGGLQETQYF
TRBD1,TRBV5-4,TRBJ1-3,NA,TGTGCCAGCAGCTTGGACCCCGGGACAGTTGGAAACACCATATATTTT,CASSLDPGTVGNTIYF
NA,TRBV5-1,TRBJ2-5,once,TGCGCCAGCAGCTTGGGGAAGGGAGAGACCCAGTACTTC,CASSLGKGETQYF
NA,TRBV4-1,TRBJ1-5,NA,TGCGCCAGCAGCCAAGGTCGGTTGTTGGCGAACAATCAGCCCCAGCATTTT,CASSQGRLLANNQPQHF
NA,TRBV6-5,TRBJ2-7,NA,TGTGCCAGCAGTTACCCGCCCTCCTACGAGCAGTACTTC,CASSYPPSYEQYF